This T cell receptor beta chain comes out of a study of T cell responses to AZD1222 COVID-19 vaccine. On this clone itself: The target antigen is unknown.

Study findings and constraints: Most donors were white British, females outnumbered males, and clonal diversity was possibly underestimated.

Germline values: CDR1 MNHNY, CDR2 SVGAGI (reference sequence). The V end lost 2 bases, the J end lost 0 bases, and 8 bases lay between the germline ends. This CDR3 is 15 amino acids long. TCRdb's table, derived via immunoSEQ multiplex PCR, lists solely in-frame clones and lacks some. This sample's clone table lists about 140,000 clones. The chain is built from TRBV6-6 and TRBJ1-5; D remains unclear. The TCR was taken from an adult in good health. Input material: peripheral blood. This CDR3 is CASSYGENSNQPQHF. Written as DNA, the CDR3 is TGTGCCAGCAGTTACGGAGAAAATAGCAATCAGCCCCAGCATTTT.